One and the same sample provided the 26 T cell receptor beta chains below, sequenced in a study of cytomegalovirus exposure and HLA in healthy donors. The PCR was carried out with 60 Vbeta primers and 13 Jbeta primers. Assay used: immunoSEQ multiplex PCR; TCRdb lists only in-frame clones, some missing. The repertoire holds around 94,000 clones, with 81% as singletons. Sample: PBMCs. The receptors originated from a human donor in good health.

This clone was recorded once. This chain connects TRBV7-9 to TRBJ2-5, with 8 bases lining up with TRBD2. Losses at the gene ends were 4 bases for V and 11 bases for J; bases not matched to a gene: 6. CDR1 is SEHNR and CDR2 is FQNEAQ in the germline V gene (reference sequence). The CDR3 length is 12 residues. The CDR3 sequence: CASSSGTSPQYF. The CDR3 DNA is TGTGCCAGCAGCTCGGGGACTAGTCCGCAGTACTTC.

The chain employs TRBV7-8 and TRBJ2-2; D remains unclear. Trimming shortened V by 1 base and J by 6 bases, and 12 bases separated the two germline ends. The CDR3 covers 15 residues. Germline V gene data show CDR1 as SGHVS and CDR2 as FQNEAQ. CDR3 in DNA: TGTGCCAGCAGCTTAGGCGCACTGGGCGCCGGGGAGCTGTTTTTT. Translation gives CASSLGALGAGELFF.

CDR3 sequence (DNA): TGTGCCAGCAGCTTGGAACTCCAAGAGACCCAGTACTTC. This encodes CASSLELQETQYF. The V call is TRBV5-4, the J call TRBJ2-5; D not certain. Between the trimmed V and J ends, which lost 0 bases and 1 base, there was a span of 4 bases. The CDR3 totals 13 residues. Germline V lookup: CDR1 SGHNT, CDR2 YYREEE (reference sequence).

CDR3 in amino acids: CASRNEGLAGVGADTQYF. The CDR3 DNA sequence: TGTGCCAGCAGAAATGAGGGACTAGCGGGAGTGGGGGCAGATACGCAGTATTTT. The chain is built from TRBV27 and TRBJ2-3, with TRBD2 identical over 14 bases. Germline loops: CDR1 MNHEY, CDR2 SMNVEV (reference sequence). J gave up 4 bases and V 6 bases, and 12 bases lay outside the gene matches. This CDR3 is 18 amino acids long.

The genes are TRBV27 and TRBJ1-5, with D perhaps TRBD1 (5 bases). This CDR3 comprises 14 residues. Trimming took 7 bases from V and 3 from J, leaving 13 bases between them. Germline values: CDR1 MNHEY, CDR2 SMNVEV (reference sequence). The CDR3 reads CASTSGGINQPQHF. CDR3 coding DNA: TGTGCCAGCACCTCGGGGGGGATCAATCAGCCCCAGCATTTT.

The table lists this clone with a few counts. The V and J genes are TRBV7-9 and TRBJ1-4; D not resolved. CDR1 is SEHNR and CDR2 is FQNEAQ in the germline V gene (reference sequence). The CDR3 consists of 13 residues. The germline V and J ends were trimmed by 3 bases and 8 bases, with 10 bases remaining between them. CDR3 amino acids: CASSFTGEEKLFF. The CDR3 bases are TGTGCCAGCAGCTTTACGGGAGAAGAAAAACTGTTTTTT.

This clone was recorded a few times. The chain uses TRBV6-1 and TRBJ2-7; TRBD2 matches at 7 bases. Germline trimming cut 6 bases from V and 0 bases from J; bases unmatched to any gene: 8. There are 15 residues in the CDR3. Germline-derived CDR1 and CDR2 are MNHNS and SASEGT. This chain's CDR3 is CASRSLAPSSYEQYF. In nucleotides, the CDR3 is TGTGCCAGCAGATCACTAGCGCCTAGCTCCTACGAGCAGTACTTC.

This rearrangement joins TRBV19 to TRBJ1-1, with 9 bases fitting TRBD1. The germline V gene encodes CDR1 LNHDA and CDR2 SQIVND (reference sequence). The ends lost 3 bases at V and 6 bases at J; junction bases unmatched: 5. The length of the CDR3 is 14 residues. In DNA form, the CDR3 reads TGTGCCAGTAGTATCGGGACAGGGACGGCTGAAGCTTTCTTT. It specifies CASSIGTGTAEAFF.

The chain links TRBV7-9 to TRBJ2-5, with D perhaps matching TRBD1 (6 bases). The CDR3 is made up of 14 amino acids. Trimming pared 5 bases from V and 5 bases from J, leaving 15 bases between. The germline V gene encodes CDR1 SEHNR and CDR2 FQNEAQ (reference sequence). The CDR3 coding sequence is TGTGCCAGCAGCCTTAACCAGGGGTTCGAGACCCAGTACTTC. As protein: CASSLNQGFETQYF. The full variable domain, completed using reference TRBV7-9 and TRBJ2-5, is DTGVSQNPRHKITKRGQNVTFRCDPISEHNRLYWYRQTLGQGPEFLTYFQNEAQLEKSRLLSDRFSAERPKGSFSTLEIQRTEQGDSAMYLCASSLNQGFETQYFGPGTRLLVL.

The chain recombines TRBV6-5 with TRBJ1-4; D may be TRBD1 (5 bases). Germline-derived CDR1 and CDR2 are MNHEY and SVGAGI. This CDR3 comprises 15 residues. V was clipped by 2 bases and J by 5 bases, with 12 bases between them. The chain's CDR3 is CASSYGWGGNEKLFF. The CDR3 DNA sequence: TGTGCCAGCAGTTACGGTTGGGGCGGCAATGAAAAACTGTTTTTT.

The chain employs TRBV9 and TRBJ2-1; 10 bases are a match to TRBD2. The CDR3 is 16 residues long. The junction had 10 bases not matched to a gene; V was cut back by 2 bases and J by 8 bases. Per germline, CDR1 SGDLS and CDR2 YYNGEE. CDR3 DNA: TGTGCCAGCAGCGTGGGACAACGGACTAGCGGCGATGAGCAGTTCTTC. This translates into CASSVGQRTSGDEQFF.

The chain is built from TRBV7-6 and TRBJ2-5; 11 nucleotides line up with TRBD2. V lost 0 bases and J lost 5; bases outside the gene matches: 17. The CDR3 has 20 amino acids. Germline assignment: CDR1 SGHVS and CDR2 FNYEAQ. In DNA, the CDR3 is TGTGCCAGCAGCTTAGCGCGGATTACTAGCGGGAGTCCAGGTTGGGAGACCCAGTACTTC. Its protein is CASSLARITSGSPGWETQYF.

This clone was seen more than once but under ten times. The chain employs TRBV7-2 and TRBJ1-3; TRBD1 might be the D (6 bases). Trimming shortened V by 5 bases and J by 7 bases, and 21 bases separated the two germline ends. The CDR3 runs 16 residues. CDR1 and CDR2 from the germline V gene are SGHTA and FQGNSA. The CDR3 reads CASSLDRPRSDNTIYF. CDR3 DNA: TGTGCCAGCAGCCTAGACAGGCCGCGGTCTGACAACACCATATATTTT. Supplemented by reference TRBV7-2 and TRBJ1-3, the full variable domain reads GAGVSQSPSNKVTEKGKDVELRCDPISGHTALYWYRQSLGQGLEFLIYFQGNSAPDKSGLPSDRFSAERTGGSVSTLTIQRTQQEDSAVYLCASSLDRPRSDNTIYFGEGSWLTVV.

This clone was counted between two and nine times. V gene TRBV6-5 combines with J gene TRBJ2-4; D is undetermined. Trimming removed 0 bases at V and 0 bases at J, with 3 bases between. Germline values: CDR1 MNHEY, CDR2 SVGAGI. The CDR3 covers 14 residues. This CDR3 is CASSYSRAKNIQYF. CDR3 DNA sequence: TGTGCCAGCAGTTACTCCAGAGCCAAAAACATTCAGTACTTC.

The chain is built from TRBV9 and TRBJ2-5, with 9 positions matching TRBD1. V shed 4 bases, J shed 4 bases, and the junction held 11 bases outside the gene matches. The germline gives CDR1 SGDLS, CDR2 YYNGEE. The CDR3 totals 16 residues. CDR3 amino acids: CASSTLQGAIGETQYF. CDR3 sequence (DNA): TGTGCCAGCAGCACCTTACAGGGGGCTATCGGAGAGACCCAGTACTTC.

The chain recombines TRBV5-1 with TRBJ1-5; TRBD1 agrees at 9 bases. The germline V gene has CDR1 SGHRS and CDR2 YFSETQ. This CDR3 spans 15 amino acids. V lost 4 bases to trimming and J lost 5 bases; unmatched junction nucleotides: 7. Written as DNA, the CDR3 is TGCGCCAGCAGCCCGGATGGGGACAGGGATCAGCCCCAGCATTTT. Protein product: CASSPDGDRDQPQHF.

The CDR3, as DNA: TGTGCCAGCAGCTCCCCCCGGGGAGGGGGCTACACCTTC. It codes for CASSSPRGGGYTF. The chain recombines TRBV7-2 with TRBJ1-2; D gene unclear. Germline V CDR1 and CDR2: SGHTA, FQGNSA. The CDR3 covers 13 residues. Trimming removed 4 bases from V and 8 bases from J, with 14 bases in between.

The gene calls are TRBV6-5 and TRBJ2-2, with 8 bases fitting TRBD2. Germline loops: CDR1 MNHEY, CDR2 SVGAGI. The J segment lost 9 bases and the V segment lost 4 bases, leaving 13 bases of the junction unmatched. This CDR3 comprises 16 residues. The CDR3 DNA sequence: TGTGCCAGCAGTTCCCCCCCTGCAGCGGGGGTCCGGGAGCTGTTTTTT. Translation gives CASSSPPAAGVRELFF.

The rearrangement links TRBV2 to TRBJ1-1; 10 bases align to TRBD1. The V and J ends lost 8 bases and 7 bases, in that order; junction bases with no gene match: 4. Germline values: CDR1 SNHLY, CDR2 FYNNEI. The CDR3 totals 12 residues. The CDR3 reads CASRQGAGEAFF. The CDR3 region has the DNA TGTGCCAGCCGACAGGGGGCGGGTGAAGCTTTCTTT.

Note on this clone: Relative to the germline gene, one junction end is altered; a read error may explain this. V and J are TRBV7-9 and TRBJ1-1, with D unclear. From germline, CDR1 is SEHNR and CDR2 FQNEAQ (reference sequence). This CDR3 has 12 residues. CDR3 coding DNA: TGTTCCAGCAGCCCTGACTATTATGGGGCTTTCTTT. Its translation is CSSSPDYYGAFF.

The CDR3 DNA sequence: TGTGCCAGCAGACCCCATGCGGGTCAAGAGACCCAGTACTTC. Its protein product is CASRPHAGQETQYF. This chain uses TRBV6-6 with TRBJ2-5, with a weak D call TRBD2 (5 bases). V lost 6 bases and J lost 2, with 13 bases in between. The CDR3 length is 14 residues. The V gene's germline CDR1 is MNHNY and CDR2 SVGAGI (reference sequence).

The chain has TRBV18 and TRBJ1-4, with 7 bases fitting TRBD1. V dropped 10 bases and J dropped 4; count of bases not matched to a gene: 6. Germline lookup yields CDR1 KGHSH and CDR2 LQKENI. This CDR3 comprises 13 residues. The DNA of the CDR3 is TGTGCCACCACAAGGGGGCGTAATGAAAAACTGTTTTTT. Translating gives CATTRGRNEKLFF.

A remark on this clone: Relative to the germline gene, one junction end is altered; a read error may explain this. This rearrangement joins TRBV5-8 to TRBJ2-5, with D unresolved. The J call is uncertain, as TRBJ2-7 better fits the DNA end. CDR1 SGHTS and CDR2 YDEGEE come from the germline V gene. The CDR3 sequence is 15 residues long. The CDR3 sequence is CASSPRLAIGYEQYF. CDR3 in DNA: TGCGCCAGCAGCCCGCGGCTGGCGATCGGATACGAGCAGTACTTC.

The rearrangement links TRBV6-1 to TRBJ2-5; TRBD1 matches at 7 bases. The J call is in doubt because the DNA end fits TRBJ2-7 better. Germline CDR1 is MNHNS and CDR2 is SASEGT. This CDR3 region has 14 residues. The DNA of the CDR3 is TGTGCCAGCAGTAATTGGGACAGCTCCTACGAGCAGTACTTC. Protein sequence: CASSNWDSSYEQYF.

The chain carries TRBV15 and TRBJ2-7; D not resolved. In germline, CDR1 is LNHNV, CDR2 YYDKDF (reference sequence). Trimming cost V 0 bases and J 6 bases, with 6 bases left between them. This CDR3 spans 12 amino acids. The CDR3: CATSRDTGEQYF. The DNA of the CDR3 is TGTGCCACCAGCAGAGATACGGGCGAGCAGTACTTC. Full variable domain (rest looked up from reference TRBV15 and TRBJ2-7): DAMVIQNPRYQVTQFGKPVTLSCSQTLNHNVMYWYQQKSSQAPKLLFHYYDKDFNNEADTPDNFQSRRPNTSFCFLDIRSPGLGDTAMYLCATSRDTGEQYFGPGTRLTVT.

The chain carries TRBV4-3 and TRBJ2-1; 7 bases agree with TRBD1. The CDR3 covers 16 residues. Germline CDR1 LGHNA, CDR2 YSLEER. V shed 3 bases and J 0 bases; nucleotides not matched to a gene: 5. CDR3 DNA sequence: TGCGCCAGCAGCCAGCTCAGGGGGTTCTCCTACAATGAGCAGTTCTTC. Protein: CASSQLRGFSYNEQFF.